This TCR beta chain was identified in a study of blood T cell repertoires in COVID-19. Study overall: The origin of the acute and convalescent COVID-19 samples was the United States, Italy and Spain. T cells, B-cell-depleted T cells, or PBMCs supplied cDNA or gDNA.

Source study methods: Using reference gene primer amplification, nucleated cell counts were estimated. Profiled with immunoSEQ multiplex PCR; TCRdb holds only in-frame clones, not every one. From that table come the V and J calls and clone size; the DNA was used to work out D and trimming. The repertoire has a few hundred thousand clones, 88% of them found once; the top ten carry around 0.67%. Trimming took 3 bases from V and 11 from J, leaving 11 bases between them. This CDR3 has 12 amino acids. The clonotype was recovered from a human donor in a cohort sampled during active COVID-19. The J gene is TRBJ1-5, the V gene TRBV12-3 or TRBV12-4, with a possible D match to TRBD1 (6 bases). Sample: peripheral blood. The DNA of the CDR3 is TGTGCCAGCAGTTTTCAGGGGAGCACCCAGCATTTT. Translating it yields CASSFQGSTQHF.